Below, 25 T cell receptor beta chains from the same sample are listed, as sequenced in a study of molecular identifiers for immune sequencing clone quantification. Via MiXCR, TCRdb re-called the PCR reads, giving one row per CDR3 protein. The table lists about 500,000 distinct CDR3 sequences, around a fifth of them singletons. The specimen sequenced was naive CD8+ T cells from blood, with Jurkat cell RNA spiked in. As to subset: FACS-sorted CD8+CD4-CCR7+CD45RA+ naive T cells. These receptors were collected from a human donor in good health. Some libraries in this study had Jurkat cell RNA spiked in.

This clonotype was seen repeatedly, ten times or more. The chain has TRBV28 and TRBJ2-7; the D is unclear. With 5 bases removed from V and 1 base from J, the gap between germline ends came to 9 bases. Germline CDR1 reads MDHEN; CDR2 reads SYDVKM. The CDR3 runs 13 residues. The CDR3 DNA reads TGTGCCAGCAGTCCGCACCCGTCCTACGAGCAGTACTTC. Its translation is CASSPHPSYEQYF.

This clonotype came up many times. The chain recombines TRBV3-1 with TRBJ1-5, with 7 bases fitting TRBD1. J was trimmed by 4 bases and V by 5 bases; bases with no gene match: 8. The CDR3 runs 15 residues. Germline V gene data show CDR1 as LGHDT and CDR2 as YNNKEL (reference sequence). The CDR3 reads CASSLHRDRNQPQHF. The CDR3 DNA reads as TGTGCCAGCAGCTTACACCGGGACAGAAATCAGCCCCAGCATTTT.

This clonotype was found many times. The chain links TRBV14 to TRBJ2-3; 7 nucleotides align to TRBD2. In germline, CDR1 is SGHDN, CDR2 FVKESK. Trimming cost V 3 bases and J 0 bases; bases outside gene matches: 9. The CDR3 extends over 17 amino acids. CDR3 bases: TGTGCCAGCAGCCACGGGACTATGTATCCTAGCACAGATACGCAGTATTTT. Amino acids: CASSHGTMYPSTDTQYF.

The chain combines TRBV11-3 with TRBJ2-1; TRBD1 or TRBD2 may be the D gene (5 bases each). Trimming cost V 1 base and J 7 bases, with 17 bases left between them. CDR3 length equals 16 residues. Germline CDR1 and CDR2: SGHNT and YENEEA. CDR3 in amino acids: CASSLAGAGIVNEQFF. CDR3 sequence (DNA): TGTGCCAGCAGCTTAGCCGGGGCAGGGATTGTTAATGAGCAGTTCTTC.

This clonotype occurred many times. The rearrangement joins TRBV14 to TRBJ2-1, with D perhaps matching TRBD2 (6 bases). CDR1 is SGHDN, CDR2 FVKESK, per germline. CDR3 length equals 14 residues. The V gene lost 2 bases and the J gene lost 8 bases, with 13 bases spanning the gap. CDR3 nucleotides: TGTGCCAGCAGCCAACTAGCGCCCTGGCATGAGCAGTTCTTC. Its protein is CASSQLAPWHEQFF.

This clonotype was seen more than once but under ten times. The chain joins TRBV5-1 to TRBJ2-1; D unresolved. Germline V gene sequence: CDR1 SGHRS, CDR2 YFSETQ. CDR3 size: 13 residues. Between the trimmed V and J ends, which lost 2 bases and 6 bases, there was a span of 9 bases. The CDR3 is CASSFPRTNEQFF. CDR3 coding DNA: TGCGCCAGCAGCTTTCCCAGGACCAATGAGCAGTTCTTC.

Remarks on this clonotype: A read error is possible here, since a much larger clone lies one base away. The chain has TRBV7-9 and TRBJ1-1; D is unresolved. Germline V CDR1 and CDR2: SEHNR, FQNEAQ (reference sequence). CDR3 length: 16 amino acids. CDR3 in DNA: TGTGCCAGCCGCTTCGACCGCCTGGTCATGAACACTGAAGCTTTCTTT. As protein: CASRFDRLVMNTEAFF.

The sample holds many counts of this clonotype. The chain has TRBV9 and TRBJ1-2; TRBD1 matches at 8 bases. The length of the CDR3 is 13 residues. After removal of 3 bases from V and 6 bases from J, the junction contained 4 bases not matched to a gene. Germline V gene lookup returns CDR1 SGDLS and CDR2 YYNGEE. The CDR3 region is CASSAGGANGYTF. The CDR3 coding sequence is TGTGCCAGCAGCGCAGGGGGCGCGAATGGCTACACCTTC.

This clonotype has a count of ten or more. This chain links TRBV4-1 with TRBJ1-1; D ambiguous. Trimming pared 0 bases from V and 0 bases from J, leaving 14 bases between. Germline CDR1 and CDR2: MGHRA and YSYEKL. This CDR3 is 17 amino acids long. CDR3 nucleotides: TGCGCCAGCAGCCAAGAAGTGCAGGTTTGGATGAACACTGAAGCTTTCTTT. It encodes CASSQEVQVWMNTEAFF.

This clonotype showed up many times. The gene calls are TRBV25-1 and TRBJ1-6; D remains ambiguous. Trimming left V 4 bases short and J 10 bases short, with 11 bases between. CDR3 length: 13 residues. Germline V gene lookup returns CDR1 MGHDK and CDR2 SYGVNS. The DNA for the CDR3 is TGTGCCAGCAGTGGAGGGAAGAGGTCACCCCTCCACTTT. Amino acid sequence: CASSGGKRSPLHF.

This clonotype came up many times. The chain is built from TRBV19 and TRBJ2-4; unclear D gene. Trimming left V 7 bases short and J 6 bases short, with 7 bases between. The germline V gene encodes CDR1 LNHDA and CDR2 SQIVND (reference sequence). This CDR3 is built from 11 residues. The DNA for the CDR3 is TGTGCCAGTACCTCGTTAAACATTCAGTACTTC. Amino acids: CASTSLNIQYF.

This clonotype was counted at least ten times. The rearrangement uses TRBV7-3 and TRBJ2-3; perhaps TRBD1 as D (6 bases). V lost 5 bases and J 1 base, leaving 13 bases between the germline ends. The CDR3 contains 15 residues. Germline V gene lookup returns CDR1 SGHTA and CDR2 FQGTGA. The CDR3 protein is CASSPQGEGTDTQYF. The CDR3 DNA reads TGTGCCAGCAGCCCACAGGGCGAAGGCACAGATACGCAGTATTTT.

The V and J genes are TRBV5-1 and TRBJ2-5; D is unclear. The CDR3 totals 14 residues. The germline gives CDR1 SGHRS, CDR2 YFSETQ. Deletions cut 0 bases from V and 4 bases from J, with 10 bases between. CDR3 DNA: TGCGCCAGCAGCTTGGCCGGCGCCCCAGAGACCCAGTACTTC. Translation gives CASSLAGAPETQYF.

This clonotype was seen ten or more times. J is TRBJ2-7 and V is TRBV7-9; tentatively, D is TRBD2 (6 bases). V lost 5 bases, J lost 3 bases, and 14 bases lay in between. Germline V gene lookup returns CDR1 SEHNR and CDR2 FQNEAQ (reference sequence). There are 14 residues in the CDR3. The CDR3 loop reads CASSARDLSYEQYF. The CDR3 nucleotides are TGTGCCAGCAGCGCGCGGGACCTTAGCTACGAGCAGTACTTC. Combining the CDR3 with reference TRBV7-9 and TRBJ2-7 gives the whole variable domain DTGVSQNPRHKITKRGQNVTFRCDPISEHNRLYWYRQTLGQGPEFLTYFQNEAQLEKSRLLSDRFSAERPKGSFSTLEIQRTEQGDSAMYLCASSARDLSYEQYFGPGTRLTVT.

The sample holds a few counts of this clonotype. The chain is built from TRBV6-5 and TRBJ1-6; 7 bases are a match to TRBD1. CDR1 and CDR2 from the germline V gene are MNHEY and SVGAGI. The CDR3 has 14 amino acids. After removal of 4 bases from V and 8 bases from J, the junction contained 5 bases not matched to a gene. The CDR3 DNA follows: TGTGCCAGCAGTTGGGACAGCCAGGATTCACCCCTCCACTTT. Amino acid sequence: CASSWDSQDSPLHF.

This clonotype has at least ten counts. This chain connects TRBV29-1 to TRBJ2-3, with TRBD1 as a possible D gene (6 bases). CDR3 length: 15 residues. V was trimmed by 3 bases and J by 2 bases, leaving 15 bases between them. CDR1 and CDR2 from the germline V gene are SQVTM and ANQGSEA. CDR3 DNA sequence: TGCAGCGTTGATTTGCCAGGGGTCCCCACAGATACGCAGTATTTT. Translated, it gives CSVDLPGVPTDTQYF.

This clonotype appeared many times. This rearrangement joins TRBV10-2 to TRBJ2-3; D may match TRBD1 or TRBD2 (5 bases each). Per germline, CDR1 WSHSY and CDR2 SAAADI. The CDR3 totals 13 residues. Trimming removed 8 bases from V and 1 base from J, with 10 bases in between. DNA of the CDR3: TGCGCCAGCTATCGGGACGGCACAGATACGCAGTATTTT. Translation gives CASYRDGTDTQYF.

This clonotype was recorded many times. The rearrangement joins TRBV6-1 to TRBJ2-3, with TRBD1 as a possible D gene (6 bases). V was shortened by 5 bases and J by 2 bases, with 11 bases between the two germline ends. Germline lookup yields CDR1 MNHNS and CDR2 SASEGT. CDR3 length: 14 amino acids. DNA for the CDR3: TGTGCCAGCAGTTACGACAGGTTCACAGATACGCAGTATTTT. Encoded protein: CASSYDRFTDTQYF.

This clonotype was observed at least ten times. The J gene is TRBJ2-5, the V gene TRBV5-5, with D unclear. There are 14 residues in the CDR3. Trimming left V 3 bases short and J 1 base short, with 10 bases between. Germline-derived CDR1 and CDR2 are SGHKS and YYEKEE (reference sequence). CDR3 nucleotide sequence: TGTGCCAGCAGCTCCGGATCAGGCCAAGAGACCCAGTACTTC. This sequence encodes CASSSGSGQETQYF.

This clonotype was recorded many times. This chain links TRBV6-2 or TRBV6-3 with TRBJ2-7; possibly TRBD1 for D (6 bases). Trimming pared 0 bases from V and 2 bases from J, leaving 8 bases between. The germline V gene has CDR1 MNHEY and CDR2 SVGEGT. The CDR3 spans 14 residues. The CDR3 reads CASSYSGGPYEQYF. DNA for the CDR3: TGTGCCAGCAGTTACTCTGGGGGCCCCTACGAGCAGTACTTC.

This clonotype has a single count. One base away lies a much larger clone, so this may be a sequencing read error. The V and J genes are TRBV10-3 and TRBJ2-3; tentatively, D is TRBD1 (5 bases). Germline V lookup: CDR1 ENHRY, CDR2 SYGVKD. This CDR3 region has 10 residues. Here the CDR3 reads CAIGADAQYF. CDR3 in DNA: TGTGCCATCGGGGCAGATGCGCAGTATTTT.

In this sample, this clonotype turned up many times. The CDR3 DNA sequence: TGCAGCGTTGACGGAGGGGTTGGAGTCGGGTACGAGCAGTACTTC. Its translation: CSVDGGVGVGYEQYF. The J gene is TRBJ2-7, the V gene TRBV29-1; weak D call: TRBD2 (6 bases). The germline V gene encodes CDR1 SQVTM and CDR2 ANQGSEA. The CDR3 loop spans 15 amino acids. Deletions cut 3 bases from V and 4 bases from J, with 19 bases between.

Details on this clonotype: A much larger clone lies a single base off, so this may be a read error. V and J are TRBV4-2 and TRBJ2-5, with D possibly matching TRBD1 (6 bases). The CDR3 runs to 16 residues. Germline CDR1 LGHNA, CDR2 YNFKEQ. Here the CDR3 reads CASSQEGQGLKETQHF. The CDR3, as DNA: TGTGCCAGCAGCCAAGAAGGGCAGGGGCTAAAAGAGACCCAGCACTTC.

This chain links TRBV7-8 with TRBJ2-1, with 9 bases that match TRBD2. V dropped 3 bases and J dropped 7; count of bases not matched to a gene: 10. The CDR3 is 16 amino acids. The germline V gene has CDR1 SGHVS and CDR2 FQNEAQ. The CDR3 DNA sequence: TGTGCCAGCAGCTTCTCAGAGGCGGGGGGGCATAATGAGCAGTTCTTC. Translated: CASSFSEAGGHNEQFF.

Ten or more counts support this clonotype. The rearrangement links TRBV9 to TRBJ1-1, with a possible D match to TRBD1 (5 bases). Germline CDR1 reads SGDLS; CDR2 reads YYNGEE. This CDR3 contains 13 residues. Trimming shortened V by 2 bases and J by 5 bases, and 10 bases separated the two germline ends. CDR3 sequence: CASSVGGYTEAFF. The CDR3 nucleotides read TGTGCCAGCAGCGTCGGGGGTTATACTGAAGCTTTCTTT.